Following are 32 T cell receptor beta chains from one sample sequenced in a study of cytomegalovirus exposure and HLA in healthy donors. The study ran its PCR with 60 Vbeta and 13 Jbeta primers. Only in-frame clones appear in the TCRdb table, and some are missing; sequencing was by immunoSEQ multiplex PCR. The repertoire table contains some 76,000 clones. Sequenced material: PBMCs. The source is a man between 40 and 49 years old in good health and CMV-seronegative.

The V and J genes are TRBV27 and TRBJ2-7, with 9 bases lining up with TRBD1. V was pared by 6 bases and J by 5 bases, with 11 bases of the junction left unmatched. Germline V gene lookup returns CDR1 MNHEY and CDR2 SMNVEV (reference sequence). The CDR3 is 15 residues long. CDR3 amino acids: CASRGDREGGNEQYF. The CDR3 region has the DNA TGTGCCAGCAGGGGGGACAGGGAAGGAGGCAACGAGCAGTACTTC.

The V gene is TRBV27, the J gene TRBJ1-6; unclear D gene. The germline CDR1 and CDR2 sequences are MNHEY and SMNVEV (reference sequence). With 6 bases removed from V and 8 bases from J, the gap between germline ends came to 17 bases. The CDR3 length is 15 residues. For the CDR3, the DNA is TGTGCCAGCAGCGGTATGGACGGGAGCTATTCACCCCTCCACTTT. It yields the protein CASSGMDGSYSPLHF.

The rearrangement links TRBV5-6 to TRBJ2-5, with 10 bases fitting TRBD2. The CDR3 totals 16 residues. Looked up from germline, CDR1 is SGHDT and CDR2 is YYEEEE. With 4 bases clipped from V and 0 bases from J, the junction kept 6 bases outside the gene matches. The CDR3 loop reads CASSRGLADDQETQYF. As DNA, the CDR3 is TGTGCCAGCAGCCGCGGACTAGCGGATGACCAAGAGACCCAGTACTTC.

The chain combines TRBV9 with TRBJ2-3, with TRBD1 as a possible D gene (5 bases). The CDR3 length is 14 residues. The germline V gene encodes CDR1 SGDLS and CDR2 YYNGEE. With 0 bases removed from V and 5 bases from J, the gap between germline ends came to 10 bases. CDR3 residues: CASSVEGVRDTQYF. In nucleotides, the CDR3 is TGTGCCAGCAGCGTAGAAGGGGTCCGAGATACGCAGTATTTT.

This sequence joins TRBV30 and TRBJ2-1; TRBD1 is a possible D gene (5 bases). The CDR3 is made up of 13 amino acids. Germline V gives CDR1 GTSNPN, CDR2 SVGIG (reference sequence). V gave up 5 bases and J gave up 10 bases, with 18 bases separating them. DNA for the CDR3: TGTGCCTGGGCCGACAGAATCGAGATGGAGCAGTTCTTC. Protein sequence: CAWADRIEMEQFF.

CDR3 protein: CASSTTGETQYF. The CDR3 DNA reads TGTGCCAGCAGTACGACAGGGGAGACCCAGTACTTC. The V gene is TRBV2, the J gene TRBJ2-5; 7 bases line up with TRBD1. The CDR3 spans 12 residues. Germline lookup yields CDR1 SNHLY and CDR2 FYNNEI. V lost 5 bases to trimming and J lost 5 bases; unmatched junction nucleotides: 2.

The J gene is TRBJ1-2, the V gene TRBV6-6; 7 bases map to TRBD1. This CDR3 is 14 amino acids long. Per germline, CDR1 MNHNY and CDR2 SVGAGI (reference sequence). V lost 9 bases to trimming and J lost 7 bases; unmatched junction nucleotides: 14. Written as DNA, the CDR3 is TGTGCCAGTAAACTACAGGGGATTGGTGGTGGCTACACCTTC. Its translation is CASKLQGIGGGYTF.

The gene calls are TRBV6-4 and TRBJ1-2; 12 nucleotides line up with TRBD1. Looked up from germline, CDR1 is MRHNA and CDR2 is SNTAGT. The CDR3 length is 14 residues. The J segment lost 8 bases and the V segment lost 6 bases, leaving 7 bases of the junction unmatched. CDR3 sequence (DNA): TGTGCCAGCAGGGGGACAGGGGGCGGGTGGGGCTACACCTTC. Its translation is CASRGTGGGWGYTF.

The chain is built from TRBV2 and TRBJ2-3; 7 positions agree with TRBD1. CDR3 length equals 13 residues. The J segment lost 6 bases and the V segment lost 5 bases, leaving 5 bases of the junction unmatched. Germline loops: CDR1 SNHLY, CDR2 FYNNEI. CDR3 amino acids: CASSYRGGDTQYF. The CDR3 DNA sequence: TGTGCCAGCAGTTACCGAGGGGGCGATACGCAGTATTTT.

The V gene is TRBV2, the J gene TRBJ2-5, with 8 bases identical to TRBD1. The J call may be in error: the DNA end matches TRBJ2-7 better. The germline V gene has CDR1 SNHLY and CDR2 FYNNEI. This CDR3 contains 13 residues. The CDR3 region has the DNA TGTGCCAGCGGACAGGGCAGGTCCTACGAGCAGTACTTC. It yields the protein CASGQGRSYEQYF.

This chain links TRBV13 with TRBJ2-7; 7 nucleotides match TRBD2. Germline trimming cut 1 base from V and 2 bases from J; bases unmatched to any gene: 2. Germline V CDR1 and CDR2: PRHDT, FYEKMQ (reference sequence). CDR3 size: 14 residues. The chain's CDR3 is CASSLAGGAYEQYF. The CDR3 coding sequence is TGTGCCAGCAGCTTAGCGGGGGGTGCCTACGAGCAGTACTTC. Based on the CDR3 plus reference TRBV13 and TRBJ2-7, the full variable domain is AAGVIQSPRHLIKEKRETATLKCYPIPRHDTVYWYQQGPGQDPQFLISFYEKMQSDKGSIPDRFSAQQFSDYHSELNMSSLELGDSALYFCASSLAGGAYEQYFGPGTRLTVT.

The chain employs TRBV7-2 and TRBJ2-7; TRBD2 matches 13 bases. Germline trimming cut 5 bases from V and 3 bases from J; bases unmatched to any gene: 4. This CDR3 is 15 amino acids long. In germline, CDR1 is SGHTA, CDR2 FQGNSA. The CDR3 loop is CASSHGLAGDYEQYF. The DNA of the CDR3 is TGTGCCAGCAGCCACGGACTAGCGGGAGACTACGAGCAGTACTTC.

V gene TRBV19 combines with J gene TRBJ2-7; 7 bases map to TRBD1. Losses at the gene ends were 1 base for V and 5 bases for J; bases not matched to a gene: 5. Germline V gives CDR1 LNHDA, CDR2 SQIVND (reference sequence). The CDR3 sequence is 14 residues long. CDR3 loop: CASSIVDRSHEQYF. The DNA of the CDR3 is TGTGCCAGTAGTATAGTGGACAGGTCCCACGAGCAGTACTTC.

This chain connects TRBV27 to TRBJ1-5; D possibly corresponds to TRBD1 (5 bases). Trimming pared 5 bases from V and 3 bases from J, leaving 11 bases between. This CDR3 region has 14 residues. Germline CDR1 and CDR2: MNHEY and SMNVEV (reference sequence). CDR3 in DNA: TGTGCCAGCAGTCCCGCGGGGGACAATCAGCCCCAGCATTTT. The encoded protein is CASSPAGDNQPQHF.

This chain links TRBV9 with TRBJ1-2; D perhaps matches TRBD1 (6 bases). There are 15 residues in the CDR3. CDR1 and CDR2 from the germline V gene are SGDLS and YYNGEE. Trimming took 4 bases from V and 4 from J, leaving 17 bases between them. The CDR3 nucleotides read TGTGCCAGCAGCCCAACTCGGACAGAAACCTATGGCTACACCTTC. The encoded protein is CASSPTRTETYGYTF. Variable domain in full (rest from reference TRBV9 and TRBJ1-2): DSGVTQTPKHLITATGQRVTLRCSPRSGDLSVYWYQQSLDQGLQFLIQYYNGEERAKGNILERFSAQQFPDLHSELNLSSLELGDSALYFCASSPTRTETYGYTFGSGTRLTVV.

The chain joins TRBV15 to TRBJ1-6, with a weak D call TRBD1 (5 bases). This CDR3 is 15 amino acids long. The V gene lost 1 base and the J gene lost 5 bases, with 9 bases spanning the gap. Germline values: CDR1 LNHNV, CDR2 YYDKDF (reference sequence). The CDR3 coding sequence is TGTGCCACCAGCAGAGGGGGCGCTAATAATTCACCCCTCCACTTT. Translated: CATSRGGANNSPLHF.

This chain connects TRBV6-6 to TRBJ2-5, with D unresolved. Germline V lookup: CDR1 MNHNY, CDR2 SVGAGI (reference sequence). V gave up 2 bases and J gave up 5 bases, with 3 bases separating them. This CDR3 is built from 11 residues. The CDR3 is CASSYRETQYF. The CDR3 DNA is TGTGCCAGCAGTTACCGGGAGACCCAGTACTTC.

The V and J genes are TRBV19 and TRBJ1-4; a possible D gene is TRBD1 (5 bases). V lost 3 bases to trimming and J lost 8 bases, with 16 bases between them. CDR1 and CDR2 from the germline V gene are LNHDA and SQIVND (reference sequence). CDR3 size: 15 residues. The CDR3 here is CASSMGAQGWEKLFF. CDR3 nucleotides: TGTGCCAGTAGTATGGGCGCCCAGGGATGGGAAAAACTGTTTTTT.

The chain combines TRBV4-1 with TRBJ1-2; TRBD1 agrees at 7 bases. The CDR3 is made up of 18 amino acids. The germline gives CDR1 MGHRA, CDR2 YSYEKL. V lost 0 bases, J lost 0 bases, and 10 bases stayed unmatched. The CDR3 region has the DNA TGCGCCAGCAGCCAAGATCAAGGGGGGCAGGGGGCTAACTATGGCTACACCTTC. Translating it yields CASSQDQGGQGANYGYTF.

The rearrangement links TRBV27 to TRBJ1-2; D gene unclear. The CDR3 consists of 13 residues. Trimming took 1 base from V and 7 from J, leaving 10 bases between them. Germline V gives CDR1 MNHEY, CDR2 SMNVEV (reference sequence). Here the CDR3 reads CASSLLYGFGYTF. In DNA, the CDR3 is TGTGCCAGCAGTTTATTGTACGGTTTTGGCTACACCTTC.

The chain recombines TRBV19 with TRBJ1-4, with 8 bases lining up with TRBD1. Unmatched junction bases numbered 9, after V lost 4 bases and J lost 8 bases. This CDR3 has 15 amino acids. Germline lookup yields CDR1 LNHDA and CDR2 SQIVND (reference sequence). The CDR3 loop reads CASSTSGGSREKLFF. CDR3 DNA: TGTGCCAGTAGTACCTCAGGGGGCTCCCGCGAAAAACTGTTTTTT.

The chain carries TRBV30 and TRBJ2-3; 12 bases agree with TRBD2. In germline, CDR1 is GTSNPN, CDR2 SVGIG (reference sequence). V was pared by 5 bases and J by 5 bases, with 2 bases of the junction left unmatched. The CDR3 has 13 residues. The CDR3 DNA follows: TGTGCCTGGTTGACTAGCGGGGGAGATACGCAGTATTTT. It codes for CAWLTSGGDTQYF.

The CDR3 region is CASSLAFAVYNEQFF. DNA of the CDR3: TGTGCCAGCAGCCTCGCTTTTGCAGTCTACAATGAGCAGTTCTTC. The chain is built from TRBV7-2 and TRBJ2-1; no clear D. Between the trimmed V and J ends, which lost 5 bases and 3 bases, there was a span of 14 bases. The CDR3 extends over 15 amino acids. Germline CDR1 and CDR2: SGHTA and FQGNSA.

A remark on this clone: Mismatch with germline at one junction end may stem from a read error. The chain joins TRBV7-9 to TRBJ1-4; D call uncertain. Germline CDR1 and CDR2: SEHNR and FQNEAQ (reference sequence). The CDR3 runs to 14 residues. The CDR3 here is CAGSLGGFSEKLFF. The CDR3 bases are TGTGCCGGCAGCTTAGGAGGGTTCAGTGAAAAACTGTTTTTT.

The CDR3 nucleotides read TGTGCCTGGACCGGACAACTCCAAGAGACCCAGTACTTC. Translating it yields CAWTGQLQETQYF. J is TRBJ2-5 and V is TRBV30, with a weak D call TRBD1 (5 bases). Looked up from germline, CDR1 is GTSNPN and CDR2 is SVGIG (reference sequence). V was trimmed by 4 bases and J by 1 base, leaving 10 bases between them. The CDR3 has 13 residues.

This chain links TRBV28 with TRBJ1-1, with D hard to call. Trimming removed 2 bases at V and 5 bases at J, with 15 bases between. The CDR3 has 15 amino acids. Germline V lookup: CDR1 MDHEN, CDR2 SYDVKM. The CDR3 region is CASSLPPTGGTEAFF. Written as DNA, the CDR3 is TGTGCCAGCAGTTTACCCCCGACGGGTGGAACTGAAGCTTTCTTT.

The CDR3 DNA is TGCGCCAGCAGCCCGGGACAGGTAAATCAGCCCCAGCATTTT. Protein product: CASSPGQVNQPQHF. The chain joins TRBV5-1 to TRBJ1-5, with 8 bases fitting TRBD1. Trimming cost V 4 bases and J 4 bases; bases outside gene matches: 4. Per the germline V gene, CDR1 is SGHRS and CDR2 is YFSETQ. The CDR3 contains 14 residues.

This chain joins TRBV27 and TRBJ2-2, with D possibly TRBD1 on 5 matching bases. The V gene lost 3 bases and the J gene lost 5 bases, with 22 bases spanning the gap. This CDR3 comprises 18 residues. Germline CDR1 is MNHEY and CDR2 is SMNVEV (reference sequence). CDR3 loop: CASSFRLGRTGYTGELFF. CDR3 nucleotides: TGTGCCAGCAGTTTTCGGTTGGGGCGCACAGGCTATACCGGGGAGCTGTTTTTT.

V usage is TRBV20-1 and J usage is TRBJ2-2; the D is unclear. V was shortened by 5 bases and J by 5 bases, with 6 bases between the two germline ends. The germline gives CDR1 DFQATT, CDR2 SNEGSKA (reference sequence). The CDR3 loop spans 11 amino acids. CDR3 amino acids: CSAFSTGELFF. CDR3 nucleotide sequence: TGCAGTGCTTTTTCTACCGGGGAGCTGTTTTTT.

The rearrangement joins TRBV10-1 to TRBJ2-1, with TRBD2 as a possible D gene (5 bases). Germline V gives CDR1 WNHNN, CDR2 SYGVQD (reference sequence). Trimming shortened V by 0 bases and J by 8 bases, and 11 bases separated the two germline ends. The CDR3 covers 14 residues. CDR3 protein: CASSESRVIHEQFF. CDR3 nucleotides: TGCGCCAGCAGTGAGTCGCGGGTAATCCATGAGCAGTTCTTC.

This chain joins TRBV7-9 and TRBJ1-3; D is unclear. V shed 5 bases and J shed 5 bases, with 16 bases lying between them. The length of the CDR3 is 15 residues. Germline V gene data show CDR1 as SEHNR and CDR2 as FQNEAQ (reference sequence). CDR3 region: CASSLSSGVRNTIYF. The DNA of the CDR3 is TGTGCCAGCAGCCTTTCGTCGGGAGTTAGAAACACCATATATTTT.

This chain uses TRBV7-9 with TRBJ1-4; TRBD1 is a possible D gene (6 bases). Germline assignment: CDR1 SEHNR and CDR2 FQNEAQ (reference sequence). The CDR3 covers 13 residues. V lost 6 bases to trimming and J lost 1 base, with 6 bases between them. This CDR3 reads CASRQGTNEKLFF. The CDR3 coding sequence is TGTGCCAGCAGACAGGGAACTAATGAAAAACTGTTTTTT.